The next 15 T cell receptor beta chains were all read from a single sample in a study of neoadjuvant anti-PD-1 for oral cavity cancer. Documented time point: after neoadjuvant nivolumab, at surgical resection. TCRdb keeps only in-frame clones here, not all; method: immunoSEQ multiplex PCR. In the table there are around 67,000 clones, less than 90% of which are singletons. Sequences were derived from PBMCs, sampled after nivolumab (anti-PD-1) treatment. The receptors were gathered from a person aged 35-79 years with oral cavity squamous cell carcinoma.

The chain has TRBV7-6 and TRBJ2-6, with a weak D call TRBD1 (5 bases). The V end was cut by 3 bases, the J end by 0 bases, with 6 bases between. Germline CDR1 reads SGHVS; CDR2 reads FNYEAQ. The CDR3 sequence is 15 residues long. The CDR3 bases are TGTGCCAGCAGCTTCAGGGTCTCTGGGGCCAACGTCCTGACTTTC. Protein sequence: CASSFRVSGANVLTF.

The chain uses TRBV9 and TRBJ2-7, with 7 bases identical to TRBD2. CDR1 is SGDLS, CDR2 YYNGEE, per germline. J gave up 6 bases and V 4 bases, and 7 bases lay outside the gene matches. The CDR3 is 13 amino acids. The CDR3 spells CASSFWTSSEQYF. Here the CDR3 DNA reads TGTGCCAGCAGCTTCTGGACTAGTAGCGAGCAGTACTTC.

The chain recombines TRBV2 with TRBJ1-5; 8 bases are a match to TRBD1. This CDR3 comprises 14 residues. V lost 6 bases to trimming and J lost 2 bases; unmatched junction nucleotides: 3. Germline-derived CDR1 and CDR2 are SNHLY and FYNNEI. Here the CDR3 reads CASRSQGGNQPQHF. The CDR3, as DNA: TGTGCCAGCAGGTCACAGGGGGGCAATCAGCCCCAGCATTTT. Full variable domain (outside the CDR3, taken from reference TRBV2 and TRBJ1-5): EPEVTQTPSHQVTQMGQEVILRCVPISNHLYFYWYRQILGQKVEFLVSFYNNEISEKSEIFDDQFSVERPDGSNFTLKIRSTKLEDSAMYFCASRSQGGNQPQHFGDGTRLSIL.

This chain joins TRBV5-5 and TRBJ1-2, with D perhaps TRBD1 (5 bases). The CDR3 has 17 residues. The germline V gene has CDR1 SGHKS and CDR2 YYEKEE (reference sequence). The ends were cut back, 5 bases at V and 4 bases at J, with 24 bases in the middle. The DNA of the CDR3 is TGTGCCAGCAGTTTCGCATGGGGCCAAGGGTTCGCCTATGGCTACACCTTC. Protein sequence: CASSFAWGQGFAYGYTF.

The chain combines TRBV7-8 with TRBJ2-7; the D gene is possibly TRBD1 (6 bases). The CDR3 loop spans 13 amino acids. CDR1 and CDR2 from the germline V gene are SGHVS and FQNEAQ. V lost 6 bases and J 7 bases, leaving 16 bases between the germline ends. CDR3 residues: CASRQGFTGEQYF. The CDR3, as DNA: TGTGCCAGCAGACAGGGTTTTACTGGTGAGCAGTACTTC.

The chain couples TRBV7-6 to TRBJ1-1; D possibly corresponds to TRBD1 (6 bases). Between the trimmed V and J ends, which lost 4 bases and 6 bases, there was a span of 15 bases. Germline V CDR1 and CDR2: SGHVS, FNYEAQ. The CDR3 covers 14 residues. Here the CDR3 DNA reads TGTGCCAGCAGCTCGGAGAACAGGGTTGCTGAAGCTTTCTTT. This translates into CASSSENRVAEAFF. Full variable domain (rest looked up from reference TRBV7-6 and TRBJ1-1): GAGVSQSPRYKVTKRGQDVALRCDPISGHVSLYWYRQALGQGPEFLTYFNYEAQQDKSGLPNDRFSAERPEGSISTLTIQRTEQRDSAMYRCASSSENRVAEAFFGQGTRLTVV.

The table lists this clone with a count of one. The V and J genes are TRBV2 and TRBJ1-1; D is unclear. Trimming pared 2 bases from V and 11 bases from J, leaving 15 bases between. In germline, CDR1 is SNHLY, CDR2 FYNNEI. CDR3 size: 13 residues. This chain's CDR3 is CASSEMVSPRAFF. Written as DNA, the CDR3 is TGTGCCAGCAGTGAAATGGTGAGTCCTCGGGCTTTCTTT. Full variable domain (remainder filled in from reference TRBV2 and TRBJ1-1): EPEVTQTPSHQVTQMGQEVILRCVPISNHLYFYWYRQILGQKVEFLVSFYNNEISEKSEIFDDQFSVERPDGSNFTLKIRSTKLEDSAMYFCASSEMVSPRAFFGQGTRLTVV.

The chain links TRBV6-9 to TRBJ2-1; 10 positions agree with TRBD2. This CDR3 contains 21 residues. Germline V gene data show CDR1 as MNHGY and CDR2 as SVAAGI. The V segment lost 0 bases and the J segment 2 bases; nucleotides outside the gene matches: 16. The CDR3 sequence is CASSYSLEASGSLGPYNEQFF. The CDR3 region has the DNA TGTGCCAGCAGTTATTCTTTGGAAGCTAGCGGGAGCCTCGGCCCCTACAATGAGCAGTTCTTC.

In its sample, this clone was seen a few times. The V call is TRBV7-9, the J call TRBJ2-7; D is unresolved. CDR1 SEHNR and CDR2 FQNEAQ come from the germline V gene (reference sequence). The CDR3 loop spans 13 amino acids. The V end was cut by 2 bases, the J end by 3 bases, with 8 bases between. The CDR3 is CASSLIGSYEQYF. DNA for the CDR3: TGTGCCAGCAGCTTAATAGGCAGCTACGAGCAGTACTTC.

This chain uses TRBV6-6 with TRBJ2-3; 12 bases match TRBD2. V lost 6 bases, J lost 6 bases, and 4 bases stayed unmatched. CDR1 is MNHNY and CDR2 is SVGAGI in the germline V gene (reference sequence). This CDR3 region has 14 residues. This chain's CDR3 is CASSLTSGRDTQYF. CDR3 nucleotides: TGTGCCAGCAGCCTTACTAGCGGGAGGGATACGCAGTATTTT.

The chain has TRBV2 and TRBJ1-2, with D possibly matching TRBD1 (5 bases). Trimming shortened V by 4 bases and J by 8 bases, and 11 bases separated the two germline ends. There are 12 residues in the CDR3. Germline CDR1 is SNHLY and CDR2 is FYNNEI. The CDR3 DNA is TGTGCCAGCAGTGTCACAGGAAGGGGCTACACCTTC. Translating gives CASSVTGRGYTF.

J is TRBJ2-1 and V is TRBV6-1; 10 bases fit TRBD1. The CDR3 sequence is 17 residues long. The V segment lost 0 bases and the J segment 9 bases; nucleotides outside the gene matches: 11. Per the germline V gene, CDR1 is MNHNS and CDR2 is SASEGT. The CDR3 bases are TGTGCCAGCAGTGAAGCGCAGTTCAGGACAGGGGGTAGTGAGCAGTTCTTC. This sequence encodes CASSEAQFRTGGSEQFF.

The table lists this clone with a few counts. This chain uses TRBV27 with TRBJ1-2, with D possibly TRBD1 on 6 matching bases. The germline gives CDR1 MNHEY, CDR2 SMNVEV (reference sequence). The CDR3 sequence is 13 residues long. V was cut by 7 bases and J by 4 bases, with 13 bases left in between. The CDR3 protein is CASTLRGAYGYTF. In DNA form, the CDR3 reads TGTGCCAGCACCCTTCGGGGGGCCTATGGCTACACCTTC.

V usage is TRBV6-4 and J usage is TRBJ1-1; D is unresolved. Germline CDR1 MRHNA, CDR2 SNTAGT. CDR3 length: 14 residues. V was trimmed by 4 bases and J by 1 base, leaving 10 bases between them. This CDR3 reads CASSAAPGNTEAFF. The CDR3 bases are TGTGCCAGCAGTGCCGCCCCAGGGAACACTGAAGCTTTCTTT.

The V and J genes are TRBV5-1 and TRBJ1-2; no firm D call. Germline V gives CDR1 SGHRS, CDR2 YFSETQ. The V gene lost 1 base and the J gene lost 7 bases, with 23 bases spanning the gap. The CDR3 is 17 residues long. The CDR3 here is CASSLTGTFVGGGGYTF. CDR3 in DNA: TGCGCCAGCAGCTTGACCGGCACTTTCGTGGGCGGTGGTGGCTACACCTTC.